Listed below are T cell receptor beta chains from one sample, sequenced in a study of T cell responses to AZD1222 COVID-19 vaccine. Sequenced by immunoSEQ multiplex PCR; TCRdb stores in-frame clones only, minus some. This table has 100,000 to 140,000 clones, roughly 90% appearing once. Here the sequenced sample was peripheral blood, taken on day 0 of AZD1222 vaccination. The receptors were gathered from an adult in good health. Each CDR3 is given with its conserved first and last residue. The D gene is left open where the match is weak. Clone size is not always given. Where it is, it says once, few, many or a class for expanded clones.

clone_size	cdr3_length	d_call	j_call	v_call	cdr3_nt	cdr3_aa
-	16	-	TRBJ1-5	TRBV3-1/TRBV3-2	TGTGCCAGCAGCCCTAACGGCGGGGGCGGCAATCAGCCCCAGCATTTT	CASSPNGGGGNQPQHF
-	19	TRBD2	TRBJ2-3	TRBV5-1	TGCGCCAGCAGCTTGGTACCGGGACTAGCAGGAGGTAGCACAGATACGCAGTATTTT	CASSLVPGLAGGSTDTQYF
-	16	TRBD1	TRBJ1-5	TRBV5-5	TGTGCCAGCAGCTTGCAGGGGACAGGGGGCTATCAGCCCCAGCATTTT	CASSLQGTGGYQPQHF
-	15	TRBD1	TRBJ1-5	TRBV19	TGTGCCAGTAGTTTTGGGACAGGGATAGAGCAGCCCCAGCATTTT	CASSFGTGIEQPQHF
-	14	-	TRBJ2-3	TRBV7-3	TGTGCCAGCAGCTTTCAACCAGGGGCAGATACGCAGTATTTT	CASSFQPGADTQYF
-	15	-	TRBJ2-1	TRBV9	TGTGCCAGCAGCGGCAACCTCGGGGTCCTTAATGAGCAGTTCTTC	CASSGNLGVLNEQFF
-	16	TRBD2	TRBJ2-3	TRBV18	TGTGCCAGCTCACCACAGCTAGCGGCGAGGTTAGATACGCAGTATTTT	CASSPQLAARLDTQYF
once	12	-	TRBJ1-1	TRBV12-3/TRBV12-4	TGTGCCAGCAGTTTAGAAGGGGGGAGAGCTTTCTTT	CASSLEGGRAFF
-	16	-	TRBJ2-7	TRBV27	TGTGCCAGCAGTTTAGGGTCCCTTGACGTAACCTACGAGCAGTACTTC	CASSLGSLDVTYEQYF
-	14	-	TRBJ1-5	TRBV6-2/TRBV6-3	TGTGCCAGCAGTTACGGGGTAATCAATCAGCCCCAGCATTTT	CASSYGVINQPQHF
-	13	-	TRBJ1-2	TRBV9	TGTGCCAGCACCCCAGAGGTTAGCTATGGCTACACCTTC	CASTPEVSYGYTF